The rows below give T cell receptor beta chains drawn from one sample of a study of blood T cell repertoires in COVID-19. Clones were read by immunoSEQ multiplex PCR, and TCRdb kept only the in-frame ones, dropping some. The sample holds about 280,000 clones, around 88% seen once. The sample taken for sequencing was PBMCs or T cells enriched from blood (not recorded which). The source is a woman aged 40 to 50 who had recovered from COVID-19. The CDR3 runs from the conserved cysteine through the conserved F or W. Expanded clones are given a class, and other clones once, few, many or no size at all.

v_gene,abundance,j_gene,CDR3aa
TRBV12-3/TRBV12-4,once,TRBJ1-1,CASSPLGGTEAFF
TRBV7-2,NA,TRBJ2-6,CASSLVDSGANVLTF
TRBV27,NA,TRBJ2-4,CASSRGGAKNIQYF
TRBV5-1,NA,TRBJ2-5,CASWREGGETQYF
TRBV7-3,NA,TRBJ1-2,CASSLLGGARDGYTF
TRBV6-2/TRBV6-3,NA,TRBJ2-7,CASSPPSGINSEQYF
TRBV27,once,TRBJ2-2,CASSFSRLAGSPGELFF
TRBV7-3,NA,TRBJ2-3,CASSRTGVNTDTQYF
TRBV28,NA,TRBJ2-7,CASNSGDHEQYF
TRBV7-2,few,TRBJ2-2,CASSPVASGARGELFF
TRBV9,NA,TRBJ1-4,CASSPQGGVRSEKLFF
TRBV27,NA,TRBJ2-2,CASSPSPGTSGRYLFTGELFF
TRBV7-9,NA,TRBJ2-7,CASSRGADYEQYF
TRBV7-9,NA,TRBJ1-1,CASSPWTVNTEAFF
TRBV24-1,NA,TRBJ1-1,CATSDLNAGIEAFF
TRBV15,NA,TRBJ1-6,CATSWGQGADSPLHF
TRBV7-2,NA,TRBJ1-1,CASSIRTGPNSNTEAFF
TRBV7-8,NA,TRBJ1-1,CASSPGRGLNTEAFF
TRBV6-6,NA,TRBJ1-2,CASSYGTDGYTF
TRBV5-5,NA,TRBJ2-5,CASSFRETQYF
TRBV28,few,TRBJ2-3,CASSLRLAGVGTDTQYF
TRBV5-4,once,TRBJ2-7,CASSSGSRYEQYF
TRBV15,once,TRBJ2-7,CATSGTGSNEQYF
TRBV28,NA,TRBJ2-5,CASRDRQGTIRETQYF
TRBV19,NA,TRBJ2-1,CASSFSGGSSEQFF
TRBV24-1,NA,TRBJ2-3,CATSDPTGLVTDTQYF
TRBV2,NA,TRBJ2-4,CASSEASGAAKNIQYF
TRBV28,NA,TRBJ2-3,CASSLWEGDSNTDTQYF
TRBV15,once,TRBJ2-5,CATSRDPQGVRGETQYF
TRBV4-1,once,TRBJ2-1,CASSPRGTVTASGTNEQFF
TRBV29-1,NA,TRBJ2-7,CSVDSGYEQYF
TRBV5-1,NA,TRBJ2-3,CASRPRESGTDTQYF
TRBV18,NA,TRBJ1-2,CASSPPRGTGRDYGYTF
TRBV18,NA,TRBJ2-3,CASSPRDSTTDTQYF
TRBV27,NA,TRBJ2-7,CASSKTGGLPYEQYF
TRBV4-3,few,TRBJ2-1,CASSQDGGTSAYNEQFF
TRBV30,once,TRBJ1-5,CAWKGSSNQPQHF
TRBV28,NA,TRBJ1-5,CASRGQRESAQHF
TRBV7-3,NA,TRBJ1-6,CATTSELRSGAGNHNSPLHF
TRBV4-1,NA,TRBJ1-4,CASSQDHRGPTNEKLFF
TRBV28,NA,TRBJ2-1,CASRQQGREQFF
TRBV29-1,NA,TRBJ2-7,CSVGTGTYEQYF
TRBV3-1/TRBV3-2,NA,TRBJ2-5,CASSQEASGKYETQYF
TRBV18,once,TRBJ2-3,CASSPTPQQRAGGQNTQYF